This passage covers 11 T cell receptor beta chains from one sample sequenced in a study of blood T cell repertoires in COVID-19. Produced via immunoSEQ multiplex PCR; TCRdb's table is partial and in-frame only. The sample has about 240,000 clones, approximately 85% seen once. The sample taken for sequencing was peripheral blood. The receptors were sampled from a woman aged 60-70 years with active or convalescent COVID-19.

As DNA, the CDR3 is TGTGCCAGCTCACCGGCGGCGAGGAATTCACCCCTCCACTTT. Translation: CASSPAARNSPLHF. The chain recombines TRBV18 with TRBJ1-6; no definite D call. Deletions cut 3 bases from V and 7 bases from J, with 10 bases between. The CDR3 loop spans 14 amino acids. In germline, CDR1 is KGHSH, CDR2 LQKENI.

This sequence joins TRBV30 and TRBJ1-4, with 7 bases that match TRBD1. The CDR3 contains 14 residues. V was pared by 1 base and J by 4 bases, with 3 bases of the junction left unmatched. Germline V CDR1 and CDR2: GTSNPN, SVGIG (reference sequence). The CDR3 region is CAWSAGQINEKLFF. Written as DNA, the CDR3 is TGTGCCTGGAGTGCGGGACAGATTAATGAAAAACTGTTTTTT.

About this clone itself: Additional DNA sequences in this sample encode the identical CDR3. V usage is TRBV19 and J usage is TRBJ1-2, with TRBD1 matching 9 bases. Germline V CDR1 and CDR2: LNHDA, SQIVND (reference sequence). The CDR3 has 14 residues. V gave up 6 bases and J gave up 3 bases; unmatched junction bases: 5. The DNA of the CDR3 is TGTGCCAGTAGCGAGGACAGGGGCCACTATGGCTACACCTTC. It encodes CASSEDRGHYGYTF.

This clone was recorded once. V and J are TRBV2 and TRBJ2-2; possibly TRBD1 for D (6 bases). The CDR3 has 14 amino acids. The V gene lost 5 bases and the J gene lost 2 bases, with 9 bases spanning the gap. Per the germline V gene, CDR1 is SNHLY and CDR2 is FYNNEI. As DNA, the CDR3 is TGTGCCAGCAGTTGGGGGCGTAACACCGGGGAGCTGTTTTTT. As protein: CASSWGRNTGELFF.

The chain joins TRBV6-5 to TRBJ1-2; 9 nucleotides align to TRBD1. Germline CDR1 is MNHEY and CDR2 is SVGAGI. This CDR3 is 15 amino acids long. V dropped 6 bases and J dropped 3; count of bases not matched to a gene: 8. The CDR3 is CASRPTQGAYYGYTF. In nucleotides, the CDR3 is TGTGCCAGCAGACCCACACAGGGGGCTTACTATGGCTACACCTTC.

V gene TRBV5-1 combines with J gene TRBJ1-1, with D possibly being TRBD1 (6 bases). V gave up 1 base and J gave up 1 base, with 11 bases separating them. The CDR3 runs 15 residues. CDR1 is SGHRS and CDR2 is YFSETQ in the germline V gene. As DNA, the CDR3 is TGCGCCAGCAGCTTGTGGGGGCAAGGGAACACTGAAGCTTTCTTT. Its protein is CASSLWGQGNTEAFF.

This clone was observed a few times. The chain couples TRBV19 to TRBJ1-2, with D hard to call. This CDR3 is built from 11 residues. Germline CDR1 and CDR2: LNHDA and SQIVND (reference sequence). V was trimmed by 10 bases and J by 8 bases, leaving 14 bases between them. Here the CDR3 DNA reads TGTGCCACCTCGGGCGCGGGAGGCTACACCTTC. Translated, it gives CATSGAGGYTF.

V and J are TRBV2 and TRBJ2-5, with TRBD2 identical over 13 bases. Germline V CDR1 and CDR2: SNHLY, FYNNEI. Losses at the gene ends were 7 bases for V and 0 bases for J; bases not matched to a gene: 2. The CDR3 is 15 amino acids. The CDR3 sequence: CASKGLAGNQETQYF. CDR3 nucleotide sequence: TGTGCCAGCAAGGGACTAGCGGGGAACCAAGAGACCCAGTACTTC. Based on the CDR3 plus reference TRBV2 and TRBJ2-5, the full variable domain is EPEVTQTPSHQVTQMGQEVILRCVPISNHLYFYWYRQILGQKVEFLVSFYNNEISEKSEIFDDQFSVERPDGSNFTLKIRSTKLEDSAMYFCASKGLAGNQETQYFGPGTRLLVL.

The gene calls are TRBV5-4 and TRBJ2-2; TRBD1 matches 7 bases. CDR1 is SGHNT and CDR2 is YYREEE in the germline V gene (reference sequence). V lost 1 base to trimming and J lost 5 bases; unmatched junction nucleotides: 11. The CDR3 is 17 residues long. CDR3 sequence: CASSLFTGAWVTGELFF. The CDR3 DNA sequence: TGTGCCAGCAGCTTGTTCACAGGGGCTTGGGTTACCGGGGAGCTGTTTTTT.

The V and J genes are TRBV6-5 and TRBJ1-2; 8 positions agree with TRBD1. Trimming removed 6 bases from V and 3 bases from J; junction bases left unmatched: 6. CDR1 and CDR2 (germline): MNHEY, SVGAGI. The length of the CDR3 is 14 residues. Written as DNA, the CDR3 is TGTGCCAGCAGGGAGGACAGGGAAGACTATGGCTACACCTTC. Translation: CASREDREDYGYTF.

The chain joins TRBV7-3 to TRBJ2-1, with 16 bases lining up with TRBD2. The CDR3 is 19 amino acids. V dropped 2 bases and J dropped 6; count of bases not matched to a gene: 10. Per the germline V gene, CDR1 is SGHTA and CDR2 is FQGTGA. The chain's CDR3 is CASSLWATGLAGGSNEQFF. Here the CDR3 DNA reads TGTGCCAGCAGCTTATGGGCGACGGGACTAGCGGGGGGGTCCAATGAGCAGTTCTTC.